One sample yielded the 4 T cell receptor beta chains listed below, sequenced in a study of long-term antiretroviral therapy in people with HIV. The assay, immunoSEQ v3.0, was run at survey level. Here immunoSEQ multiplex PCR was the method, and the copy in TCRdb shows in-frame clones only, minus some. The data show tens of thousands of clones, 80% seen once. The input for sequencing was unsorted PBMCs, taken 0.3 years after starting antiretroviral therapy. These TCRs come from a man aged 40-50 years with HIV.

The V gene is TRBV5-5, the J gene TRBJ1-3; perhaps TRBD1 as D (5 bases). The V end lost 3 bases, the J end lost 0 bases, and 16 bases lay between the germline ends. The CDR3 has 17 residues. Germline V gene lookup returns CDR1 SGHKS and CDR2 YYEKEE (reference sequence). The CDR3 DNA sequence: TGTGCCAGCAGCTCGGGCTTCCAGGGTTCCTCTGGAAACACCATATATTTT. Its translation: CASSSGFQGSSGNTIYF.

This chain uses TRBV2 with TRBJ2-5; D possibly corresponds to TRBD2 (5 bases). CDR1 SNHLY and CDR2 FYNNEI come from the germline V gene. Trimming left V 3 bases short and J 3 bases short, with 8 bases between. This CDR3 is 13 amino acids long. The chain's CDR3 is CASSDGEKETQYF. The CDR3 coding sequence is TGTGCCAGCAGTGACGGGGAGAAAGAGACCCAGTACTTC.

This clone appeared a few times. The rearrangement uses TRBV28 and TRBJ1-3; TRBD1 agrees at 7 bases. This CDR3 comprises 13 residues. V lost 11 bases, J lost 2 bases, and 6 bases stayed unmatched. Germline V gene sequence: CDR1 MDHEN, CDR2 SYDVKM. CDR3 amino acids: CAGGDRAGNTIYF. The CDR3, as DNA: TGTGCCGGCGGAGACAGGGCTGGAAACACCATATATTTT. The full variable domain, with the rest looked up from reference TRBV28 and TRBJ1-3, is DVKVTQSSRYLVKRTGEKVFLECVQDMDHENMFWYRQDPGLGLRLIYFSYDVKMKEKGDIPEGYSVSREKKERFSLILESASTNQTSMYLCAGGDRAGNTIYFGEGSWLTVV.

Of note for this clone: Other DNA sequences in this sample translate to the same CDR3. This rearrangement joins TRBV7-9 to TRBJ2-1; 7 nucleotides agree with TRBD2. V lost 5 bases to trimming and J lost 0 bases; unmatched junction nucleotides: 4. This CDR3 comprises 15 residues. CDR1 is SEHNR and CDR2 is FQNEAQ in the germline V gene (reference sequence). The CDR3 DNA reads TGTGCCAGCAGCCCTCGCGGGAGCTCCTACAATGAGCAGTTCTTC. It encodes CASSPRGSSYNEQFF.